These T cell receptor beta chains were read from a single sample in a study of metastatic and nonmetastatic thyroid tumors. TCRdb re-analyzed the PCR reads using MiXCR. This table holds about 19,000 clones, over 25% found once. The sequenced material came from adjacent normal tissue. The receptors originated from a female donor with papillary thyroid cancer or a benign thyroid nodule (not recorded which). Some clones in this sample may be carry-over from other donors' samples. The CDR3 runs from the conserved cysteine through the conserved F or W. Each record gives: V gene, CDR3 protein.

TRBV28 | CASSSLTGGAEKAFF
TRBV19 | CASSIDYGYTF
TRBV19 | CASSPRTGETGELFF
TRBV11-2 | CASSLILRGLRGYTF
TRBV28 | CASSLVQGANNSPLHF
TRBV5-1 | CASAGEYEQYF
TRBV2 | CASSESGLAVYEQFF
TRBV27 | CASSLYPPTGKHSSGANVLTF
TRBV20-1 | CSAWDRDYGYAF
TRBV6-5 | CASSSQTGGSPLHF
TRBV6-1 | CASSEAGTGGNTIYF
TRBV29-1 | CSVVPRGGGMETQYF
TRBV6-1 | CASRGGYNEQFF
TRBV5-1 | CASSSREVMAYEQYF
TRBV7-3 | CASSLGAGAGQFF
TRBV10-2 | CASSEPGTGQETQYF
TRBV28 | CASKVRVYGYTF
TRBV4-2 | CASSQVSGPIGETQYF
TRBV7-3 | CASSLGSGMGTEAFF
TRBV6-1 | CASSESPGTGELFF
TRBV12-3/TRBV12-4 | CASSGSYEQYF
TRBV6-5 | CASSPPSSGSSGANVLTF
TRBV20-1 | CSGNRGPEQFF
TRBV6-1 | CASRGGDSYNEQFF
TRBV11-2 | CASSGLAGLTDTQYF
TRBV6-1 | CASSFALADTQYF
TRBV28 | CASSPPRDSGEQYF
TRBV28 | CASSEMSSDEQYF
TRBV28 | CASYRHLYGYTF
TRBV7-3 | CASSLAGVNDEQFF
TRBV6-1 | CASSGGQEHNEQFF
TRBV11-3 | CASSADSFVNQPQHF
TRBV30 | CAWSVGQGCGDEQFF
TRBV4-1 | CASSQGTVKEELFF
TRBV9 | CASSVGRLAGGIYEQFF
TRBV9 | CASSVGGGSSTDTQYF
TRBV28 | CATTTRLQTQYF
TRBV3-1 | CASSRLLQGGGYGYTF
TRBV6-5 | CASSSVEGLFAGEGYTF
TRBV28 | CASSLRTRSYEQYF
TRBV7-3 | CASSLLPVTVSYEQYF
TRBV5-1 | CASSLVAVNSPLHF
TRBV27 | CASTSNTGELFF
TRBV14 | CASSARGLQGWYGYTF
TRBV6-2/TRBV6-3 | CASSKDRGYSNQPQHF
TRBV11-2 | CASSLRSTSGRADWGELFF
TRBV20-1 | CSARVGSNEQFF
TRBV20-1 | CSARRGGEAFF
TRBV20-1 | CSARESGAGQYF